Below, 25 T cell receptor beta chains from the same sample are listed, as sequenced in a study of blood T cell repertoires in COVID-19 (dated by TCRdb to about 2020). Preparation of the library involved the immunoSEQ multiplex PCR assay. Held by TCRdb, this immuneACCESS table contains in-frame sequences only and omits some clones. Under half of the omission traces to an unresolved V gene where checked; the cause of the rest is unknown. The sample table holds some 290,000 clones, of which around 92% were seen once. Together, the top ten hold about 8.4% of the sample. Sequencing was carried out using PBMCs or T cells enriched from blood (not recorded which). The receptors were gathered from a woman between 25 and 40 years old who had recovered from COVID-19.

The chain links TRBV4-1 to TRBJ1-1; TRBD1 is a possible D gene (5 bases). The CDR3 has 20 amino acids. Trimming shortened V by 0 bases and J by 0 bases, and 23 bases separated the two germline ends. Germline V gene lookup returns CDR1 MGHRA and CDR2 YSYEKL. The CDR3 loop is CASSQEWPGLTGVVNTEAFF. Here the CDR3 DNA reads TGCGCCAGCAGCCAAGAATGGCCGGGACTCACCGGGGTGGTGAACACTGAAGCTTTCTTT.

This chain uses TRBV20-1 with TRBJ1-5; D gene uncertain. The CDR3 length is 11 residues. Trimming pared 4 bases from V and 7 bases from J, leaving 8 bases between. CDR1 DFQATT and CDR2 SNEGSKA come from the germline V gene (reference sequence). The CDR3 nucleotides read TGCAGTGCTATTAGTTCCCAGCCCCAGCATTTT. It yields the protein CSAISSQPQHF.

The chain joins TRBV19 to TRBJ2-7, with 12 positions matching TRBD1. The CDR3 is made up of 17 amino acids. The ends lost 5 bases at V and 0 bases at J; junction bases unmatched: 8. From germline, CDR1 is LNHDA and CDR2 SQIVND (reference sequence). CDR3 region: CASSPMGTGGNSYEQYF. In DNA, the CDR3 is TGTGCCAGTAGTCCAATGGGGACAGGGGGCAACTCCTACGAGCAGTACTTC. Drawing the rest from reference TRBV19 and TRBJ2-7, the complete variable domain is DGGITQSPKYLFRKEGQNVTLSCEQNLNHDAMYWYRQDPGQGLRLIYYSQIVNDFQKGDIAEGYSVSREKKESFPLTVTSAQKNPTAFYLCASSPMGTGGNSYEQYFGPGTRLTVT.

The chain is built from TRBV4-2 and TRBJ1-1; D gene uncertain. The CDR3 runs to 14 residues. The germline gives CDR1 LGHNA, CDR2 YNFKEQ. V lost 1 base and J 5 bases, leaving 11 bases between the germline ends. CDR3 coding DNA: TGTGCCAGCAGCCAAGGTATACGGGAAACTGAAGCTTTCTTT. As protein: CASSQGIRETEAFF.

V and J are TRBV6-5 and TRBJ2-5; D is perhaps TRBD2 (5 bases). V was clipped by 0 bases and J by 5 bases, with 16 bases between them. CDR3 length: 16 residues. Germline V gene sequence: CDR1 MNHEY, CDR2 SVGAGI. Here the CDR3 DNA reads TGTGCCAGCAGTTACTCCAGCGGTCCGGTTCTGGAGACCCAGTACTTC. The encoded protein is CASSYSSGPVLETQYF.

The chain uses TRBV10-3 and TRBJ2-1; D may be TRBD1 (6 bases). The CDR3 has 13 residues. Germline loops: CDR1 ENHRY, CDR2 SYGVKD. Trimming removed 4 bases from V and 8 bases from J, with 12 bases in between. This chain's CDR3 is CAISGGQDDEQFF. CDR3 DNA sequence: TGTGCCATCAGTGGGGGGCAGGATGATGAGCAGTTCTTC.

The V and J genes are TRBV6-5 and TRBJ2-3, with 10 nucleotides matching TRBD2. Germline CDR1 is MNHEY and CDR2 is SVGAGI. This CDR3 spans 16 amino acids. V lost 2 bases and J lost 6; bases outside the gene matches: 8. Here the CDR3 reads CASSYRAGGNGDTQYF. The CDR3 region has the DNA TGTGCCAGCAGTTACCGAGCGGGAGGGAATGGGGATACGCAGTATTTT.

The V gene is TRBV6-5, the J gene TRBJ1-1, with TRBD1 identical over 9 bases. The CDR3 is made up of 15 amino acids. The germline V gene encodes CDR1 MNHEY and CDR2 SVGAGI. V was clipped by 1 base and J by 4 bases; unmatched bases: 4. DNA for the CDR3: TGTGCCAGCAGTTACTTCGGACAGGGGAGCACTGAAGCTTTCTTT. Protein: CASSYFGQGSTEAFF.

The CDR3 DNA reads TGTGCCAGCAGCTTGAGCATGAACACTGAAGCTTTCTTT. This gives the protein CASSLSMNTEAFF. This chain connects TRBV7-2 to TRBJ1-1; D uncertain. CDR3 length equals 13 residues. From germline, CDR1 is SGHTA and CDR2 FQGNSA. The V gene lost 3 bases and the J gene lost 0 bases, with 5 bases spanning the gap. Full variable domain (outside the CDR3, taken from reference TRBV7-2 and TRBJ1-1): GAGVSQSPSNKVTEKGKDVELRCDPISGHTALYWYRQSLGQGLEFLIYFQGNSAPDKSGLPSDRFSAERTGGSVSTLTIQRTQQEDSAVYLCASSLSMNTEAFFGQGTRLTVV.

The chain joins TRBV19 to TRBJ1-5; a possible D gene is TRBD1 (6 bases). Per germline, CDR1 LNHDA and CDR2 SQIVND (reference sequence). V dropped 0 bases and J dropped 3 bases, with 21 bases sitting between them. The CDR3 contains 19 residues. The CDR3, as DNA: TGTGCCAGTAGTATAGAGGGGTCTGGGGGCCACCGTGTCAATCAGCCCCAGCATTTT. Protein: CASSIEGSGGHRVNQPQHF.

This clone appeared a few times. The V call is TRBV6-2 or TRBV6-3, the J call TRBJ1-4, with 7 bases aligning to TRBD1. From germline, CDR1 is MNHEY and CDR2 SVGEGT. V lost 2 bases, J lost 8 bases, and 14 bases stayed unmatched. This CDR3 region has 17 residues. The CDR3 sequence is CASSYRGQRPVGEKLFF. CDR3 DNA: TGTGCCAGCAGTTACCGGGGACAGCGGCCGGTGGGGGAAAAACTGTTTTTT.

This clone occurred a few times. The CDR3 nucleotides are TGTGCCAGCATTCCGACAGGGACCTATGGCTACACCTTC. Amino acid sequence: CASIPTGTYGYTF. The rearrangement joins TRBV6-5 to TRBJ1-2; 7 bases are a match to TRBD1. Per germline, CDR1 MNHEY and CDR2 SVGAGI. The CDR3 has 13 residues. Unmatched junction bases numbered 6, after V lost 7 bases and J lost 4 bases.

J is TRBJ2-3 and V is TRBV10-3; tentative D call: TRBD2 (6 bases). The CDR3 sequence is 15 residues long. Trimming shortened V by 6 bases and J by 0 bases, and 13 bases separated the two germline ends. The germline V gene has CDR1 ENHRY and CDR2 SYGVKD. Here the CDR3 reads CAIRTSPTSTDTQYF. CDR3 in DNA: TGTGCCATCAGAACTAGCCCTACTAGCACAGATACGCAGTATTTT.

The chain couples TRBV5-5 to TRBJ1-5; D call uncertain. Per the germline V gene, CDR1 is SGHKS and CDR2 is YYEKEE (reference sequence). The V and J ends lost 4 bases and 0 bases respectively, with 17 bases between them. This CDR3 region has 17 residues. CDR3 nucleotides: TGTGCCAGCAGCCCGGGTTCGGGGTTAAATAGCAATCAGCCCCAGCATTTT. This codes for CASSPGSGLNSNQPQHF.

This clone was detected once. V and J are TRBV2 and TRBJ1-5, with 10 nucleotides matching TRBD1. Per germline, CDR1 SNHLY and CDR2 FYNNEI. The trim removed 5 bases at V and 7 bases at J, leaving 8 bases unmatched. The CDR3 runs 15 residues. CDR3 residues: CASSPTRDRGQPQHF. The CDR3 DNA sequence: TGTGCCAGCAGTCCTACCCGGGACAGGGGCCAGCCCCAGCATTTT.

The V call is TRBV27, the J call TRBJ1-6, with D tentatively TRBD1 (5 bases). The CDR3 is made up of 15 amino acids. The germline V gene encodes CDR1 MNHEY and CDR2 SMNVEV (reference sequence). V was trimmed by 6 bases and J by 7 bases, leaving 16 bases between them. CDR3 protein: CASSPNQGHNSPLHF. For the CDR3, the DNA is TGTGCCAGCAGCCCCAACCAGGGTCACAATTCACCCCTCCACTTT.

The chain uses TRBV27 and TRBJ2-7, with 7 positions matching TRBD2. Germline values: CDR1 MNHEY, CDR2 SMNVEV (reference sequence). The CDR3 contains 13 residues. Unmatched junction bases numbered 4, after V lost 2 bases and J lost 6 bases. This CDR3 reads CASSLLPSGEQYF. Written as DNA, the CDR3 is TGTGCCAGCAGTTTACTACCTAGCGGCGAGCAGTACTTC.

The rearrangement links TRBV3-1 (or the pseudogene TRBV3-2) to TRBJ2-1; 8 nucleotides line up with TRBD1. This CDR3 region has 12 residues. Per germline, CDR1 LGHDT and CDR2 YNNKEL (reference sequence). The J segment lost 12 bases and the V segment lost 1 base, leaving 2 bases of the junction unmatched. CDR3 nucleotide sequence: TGTGCCAGCAGCCAAGGGGGGACAGGGCAGTTCTTC. Translated: CASSQGGTGQFF.

The genes are TRBV6-4 and TRBJ2-1; D might be TRBD1 (6 bases). The CDR3 covers 16 residues. Trimming took off 5 bases at V and 1 base at J, with 15 bases between the two ends. Germline V gene data show CDR1 as MRHNA and CDR2 as SNTAGT. The DNA for the CDR3 is TGTGCCAGCAGTTCCAACCAGGGGAGTTCCTACAATGAGCAGTTCTTC. Its translation: CASSSNQGSSYNEQFF.

The rearrangement joins TRBV6-5 to TRBJ1-2, with TRBD1 matching over 7 bases. The CDR3 has 15 residues. The V gene's germline CDR1 is MNHEY and CDR2 SVGAGI. Trimming at V came to 2 bases and at J to 3 bases, leaving 6 bases not matched to a gene. CDR3 sequence reads: CASSYDREKHYGYTF. CDR3 coding DNA: TGTGCCAGCAGTTACGACAGGGAAAAACACTATGGCTACACCTTC.

The gene calls are TRBV6-5 and TRBJ1-6; D uncertain. Trimming left V 2 bases short and J 6 bases short, with 8 bases between. There are 14 residues in the CDR3. Germline CDR1 is MNHEY and CDR2 is SVGAGI. CDR3 loop: CASSYRRINSPLHF. The CDR3 DNA reads as TGTGCCAGCAGTTACCGGCGGATTAATTCACCCCTCCACTTT.

The CDR3 nucleotides are TGCAGCGGAGGGGAGGGGGGTTTGTACACTGAAGCTTTCTTT. Protein sequence: CSGGEGGLYTEAFF. The chain carries TRBV29-1 and TRBJ1-1, with D perhaps matching TRBD1 (6 bases). V was trimmed by 7 bases and J by 3 bases, leaving 18 bases between them. The CDR3 is made up of 14 amino acids. Germline V gives CDR1 SQVTM, CDR2 ANQGSEA.

The chain uses TRBV7-9 and TRBJ1-1; 9 bases line up with TRBD1. CDR3 length: 15 amino acids. V was pared by 5 bases and J by 5 bases, with 9 bases of the junction left unmatched. Germline V lookup: CDR1 SEHNR, CDR2 FQNEAQ (reference sequence). The CDR3 sequence is CASSPRDRVVTEAFF. Here the CDR3 DNA reads TGTGCCAGCAGCCCCCGGGACAGGGTGGTGACTGAAGCTTTCTTT. Full variable domain (remainder filled in from reference TRBV7-9 and TRBJ1-1): DTGVSQNPRHKITKRGQNVTFRCDPISEHNRLYWYRQTLGQGPEFLTYFQNEAQLEKSRLLSDRFSAERPKGSFSTLEIQRTEQGDSAMYLCASSPRDRVVTEAFFGQGTRLTVV.

This chain uses TRBV3-1 (or the pseudogene TRBV3-2) with TRBJ1-3; D is ambiguous. Germline values: CDR1 LGHDT, CDR2 YNNKEL (reference sequence). Trimming cost V 3 bases and J 0 bases, with 18 bases left between them. This CDR3 spans 18 amino acids. CDR3 DNA: TGTGCCAGCAGCCATAATTATTTGGGCAGAACCTCTGGAAACACCATATATTTT. Translated, it gives CASSHNYLGRTSGNTIYF.

The chain has TRBV9 and TRBJ2-3, with 7 bases fitting TRBD2. The CDR3 loop spans 15 amino acids. Germline CDR1 reads SGDLS; CDR2 reads YYNGEE. J lost 0 bases, V lost 1 base, and 2 bases had no gene match. The CDR3 sequence: CASSVLADSTDTQYF. CDR3 in DNA: TGTGCCAGCAGCGTACTAGCGGATAGCACAGATACGCAGTATTTT.